This T cell receptor beta chain comes out of a study of early T cells in non-severe SARS-CoV-2 infection (dated by TCRdb to the early 2020s). Looking at the study overall: TCR sequencing used bulk RNA from unsorted whole blood, so alpha and beta chains could not be paired. The paper's findings and limits, for the study overall: VDJdb matching was skewed toward anti-spike CD8 responses and likely underestimated virus-specific expansions by missing private and CD4 specificities.

In its sample, this clonotype was seen many times. This clone's antigen is unknown. No base qualities exist here, and no much larger clone lies one base off it. This was a case-control study nested in a cohort of healthcare workers in London, UK, who had nasopharyngeal swab PCR tests and blood samples taken every week. Healthcare workers were recruited between 23 and 31 March 2020, during the week of the UK lockdown, and were followed weekly for up to roughly 15 weeks. The protocol used for the library was 5' RACE. The instrument given in TCRdb is NextSeq 500. Unique molecular identifiers were attached to individual cDNA molecules in the TCR library protocol so that sequencing error and PCR bias could be corrected. Both TCR alpha and beta chains were sequenced, and tight co-correlation was observed between alpha and beta sequence abundances in each sample. As for the original processing: Decombinator V4 was used to annotate the V gene, J gene and CDR3 of the TCR sequences. TCRs were defined as expanded if a significant change between any two time points was detected under a Poisson model with p below 0.0001. TCR abundances were normalised to the total number of TCRs sequenced per sample and were expressed as counts per million. TRAV1-2 paired with TRAJ12, TRAJ20 or TRAJ33 defined MAIT TCRs, while TRAV10 paired with TRAJ18 defined iNKT TCRs. VDJdb, accessed 1 November 2021, was searched for CMV, EBV and SARS-CoV-2 annotated TCRs, with TCRs annotated for multiple antigens excluded. TCRdb ran its own pipeline on the public reads, namely fastp trimming at Q25 and MiXCR clone calling, and kept in-frame beta chains. Each entry merges the rows of one CDR3 protein and shows their most common DNA and genes. These V and J calls are TCRdb output, not the study's own analysis. This sample lists approximately 50,000 distinct CDR3 sequences; 9.3% were detected once. The ten top clones hold more than 13% of the sample.

V loses 0 bases at its end and J loses 3 bases; junction bases beyond the gene matches: 4. CDR1 and CDR2 (LGHNA, YNFKEQ) derive from the germline V gene. The CDR3 covers 16 residues, taking in both the cysteine and the phenylalanine. Of the read, only the CDR3 DNA is kept; its 48 bases are in frame from base 1. The sequenced material came from whole blood. This sequence originates from an adult who was a healthcare worker with PCR-confirmed SARS-CoV-2 infection or an uninfected control (not recorded which). Rearrangement joined TRBV4-2 to TRBJ2-3; 9 central bases correspond to TRBD1. The CDR3 here reads CASSQDYGTGTDTQYF. The sequenced DNA: TGTGCCAGCAGCCAAGATTATGGGACAGGGACAGATACGCAGTATTTT.